The 31 T cell receptor beta chains below were found in one sample sequenced in a study of neoadjuvant nivolumab and ipilimumab in lung cancer. Sequenced by immunoSEQ multiplex PCR; TCRdb stores in-frame clones only, minus some. Seen here are over 25,000 clones, 65% to 85% observed once, and the top ten hold around 5%. The material was tumor tissue, obtained after neoadjuvant nivolumab, alone or with ipilimumab, at or shortly before surgery. The receptors come from an adult with non-small cell lung cancer.

This chain connects TRBV7-2 to TRBJ2-7; a possible D gene is TRBD1 (8 bases). The CDR3 length is 13 residues. Trimming left V 5 bases short and J 4 bases short, with 12 bases between. CDR1 SGHTA and CDR2 FQGNSA come from the germline V gene. The CDR3 loop is CASSTGGGYEQYF. The CDR3 DNA follows: TGTGCCAGCAGCACAGGGGGGGGATACGAGCAGTACTTC.

J is TRBJ2-3 and V is TRBV18; D possibly matches TRBD1 or TRBD2 (5 bases each). The V and J ends lost 2 bases and 6 bases respectively, with 12 bases between them. This CDR3 is built from 14 residues. Germline CDR1 and CDR2: KGHSH and LQKENI. The DNA of the CDR3 is TGTGCCAGCTCACCAACGGGACGCAAGGATACGCAGTATTTT. Its translation is CASSPTGRKDTQYF.

The chain joins TRBV5-1 to TRBJ2-2, with a tentative D call TRBD1 (6 bases). CDR1 and CDR2 (germline): SGHRS, YFSETQ. The CDR3 has 15 amino acids. The V and J ends lost 3 bases and 3 bases respectively, with 12 bases between them. The CDR3 region is CASSSQTGYTGELFF. CDR3 nucleotides: TGCGCCAGCAGCTCACAGACAGGATACACCGGGGAGCTGTTTTTT.

The genes are TRBV19 and TRBJ1-2; TRBD1 matches 8 bases. V was clipped by 3 bases and J by 5 bases; unmatched bases: 5. From germline, CDR1 is LNHDA and CDR2 SQIVND (reference sequence). The CDR3 loop spans 14 amino acids. The CDR3 nucleotides read TGTGCCAGTAGTATCGACAGGGGAAGATATGGCTACACCTTC. It yields the protein CASSIDRGRYGYTF.

The genes are TRBV6-5 and TRBJ2-5, with a tentative D call TRBD2 (5 bases). V was clipped by 6 bases and J by 5 bases, with 13 bases between them. Germline CDR1 and CDR2: MNHEY and SVGAGI. The CDR3 totals 13 residues. The CDR3 DNA reads as TGTGCCAGCAGCCAACTAGGGTCGGAGACCCAGTACTTC. This encodes CASSQLGSETQYF.

The chain is built from TRBV19 and TRBJ2-1; tentatively, D is TRBD1 (6 bases). The CDR3 is 14 residues long. V lost 7 bases and J lost 4, with 14 bases in between. CDR1 and CDR2 (germline): LNHDA, SQIVND (reference sequence). The CDR3 region has the DNA TGTGCCAGTACCCCCGGGACACTTTACAATGAGCAGTTCTTC. As protein: CASTPGTLYNEQFF.

The chain joins TRBV2 to TRBJ2-5; 11 nucleotides match TRBD2. CDR3 length equals 15 residues. The V segment lost 5 bases and the J segment 5 bases; nucleotides outside the gene matches: 7. CDR1 SNHLY and CDR2 FYNNEI come from the germline V gene. The CDR3 region is CASSNLLAGVETQYF. The CDR3 bases are TGTGCCAGCAGTAATCTACTAGCGGGGGTTGAGACCCAGTACTTC. Looking up the rest from reference TRBV2 and TRBJ2-5 gives the full variable domain: EPEVTQTPSHQVTQMGQEVILRCVPISNHLYFYWYRQILGQKVEFLVSFYNNEISEKSEIFDDQFSVERPDGSNFTLKIRSTKLEDSAMYFCASSNLLAGVETQYFGPGTRLLVL.

This chain connects TRBV5-1 to TRBJ2-5, with unresolved D. The germline gives CDR1 SGHRS, CDR2 YFSETQ. The CDR3 covers 14 residues. Trimming removed 0 bases from V and 1 base from J, with 7 bases in between. The CDR3 coding sequence is TGCGCCAGCAGCTTGGTTCCCAGCCAAGAGACCCAGTACTTC. This translates into CASSLVPSQETQYF. The variable domain in full, with the rest retrieved from reference TRBV5-1 and TRBJ2-5, is KAGVTQTPRYLIKTRGQQVTLSCSPISGHRSVSWYQQTPGQGLQFLFEYFSETQRNKGNFPGRFSGRQFSNSRSEMNVSTLELGDSALYLCASSLVPSQETQYFGPGTRLLVL.

In DNA form, the CDR3 reads TGTGCCAGCAGCTTAGGAGGGAGGACAGGGAGCACTGAAGCTTTCTTT. It encodes CASSLGGRTGSTEAFF. The rearrangement links TRBV11-2 to TRBJ1-1; TRBD1 matches at 8 bases. From germline, CDR1 is SGHAT and CDR2 FQNNGV. The CDR3 totals 16 residues. The J segment lost 4 bases and the V segment lost 1 base, leaving 8 bases of the junction unmatched.

V and J are TRBV7-2 and TRBJ2-2, with 7 bases lining up with TRBD1. Germline V gene sequence: CDR1 SGHTA, CDR2 FQGNSA. This CDR3 spans 16 amino acids. V shed 4 bases, J shed 4 bases, and the junction held 9 bases outside the gene matches. The CDR3 is CASSSRKGGSTGELFF. CDR3 coding DNA: TGTGCCAGCAGCTCCCGCAAAGGGGGCAGCACCGGGGAGCTGTTTTTT.

This chain joins TRBV7-2 and TRBJ2-7; 8 bases line up with TRBD2. V shed 6 bases, J shed 3 bases, and the junction held 10 bases outside the gene matches. The CDR3 covers 15 residues. CDR1 is SGHTA and CDR2 is FQGNSA in the germline V gene. The CDR3 loop is CASSSRPLAGYEQYF. The CDR3 DNA sequence: TGTGCCAGCAGTTCCCGGCCTCTAGCGGGCTACGAGCAGTACTTC.

The chain combines TRBV10-2 with TRBJ2-1, with 9 bases that match TRBD2. The germline CDR1 and CDR2 sequences are WSHSY and SAAADI. V shed 5 bases and J 2 bases; nucleotides not matched to a gene: 4. This CDR3 region has 15 residues. The CDR3 protein is CASSPLAGTYNEQFF. CDR3 bases: TGCGCCAGCAGTCCCCTAGCGGGGACCTACAATGAGCAGTTCTTC.

V and J are TRBV2 and TRBJ2-1; D is unclear. Between the trimmed V and J ends, which lost 4 bases and 2 bases, there was a span of 9 bases. This CDR3 contains 14 residues. The germline gives CDR1 SNHLY, CDR2 FYNNEI. In DNA form, the CDR3 reads TGTGCCAGCAGTGCTGGCAGGACCTACAATGAGCAGTTCTTC. Translation: CASSAGRTYNEQFF.

The V gene is TRBV14, the J gene TRBJ1-2, with 7 nucleotides matching TRBD1. The CDR3 loop spans 16 amino acids. The germline V gene has CDR1 SGHDN and CDR2 FVKESK. The trim removed 3 bases at V and 7 bases at J, leaving 14 bases unmatched. The CDR3 here is CASSQAGTVTPIGYTF. Written as DNA, the CDR3 is TGTGCCAGCAGCCAGGCCGGGACAGTGACGCCCATTGGCTACACCTTC. The complete variable domain, with remaining parts taken from reference TRBV14 and TRBJ1-2, reads EAGVTQFPSHSVIEKGQTVTLRCDPISGHDNLYWYRRVMGKEIKFLLHFVKESKQDESGMPNNRFLAERTGGTYSTLKVQPAELEDSGVYFCASSQAGTVTPIGYTFGSGTRLTVV.

The V call is TRBV7-9, the J call TRBJ2-5, with D possibly matching TRBD2 (5 bases). V was cut by 2 bases and J by 3 bases, with 10 bases left in between. This CDR3 has 14 residues. Germline assignment: CDR1 SEHNR and CDR2 FQNEAQ (reference sequence). The CDR3 here is CASSLSGVKETQYF. In DNA, the CDR3 is TGTGCCAGCAGCTTATCCGGGGTAAAAGAGACCCAGTACTTC.

This chain joins TRBV27 and TRBJ2-1; TRBD2 aligns across 12 bases. There are 13 residues in the CDR3. CDR1 and CDR2 from the germline V gene are MNHEY and SMNVEV (reference sequence). Trimming at V came to 6 bases and at J to 7 bases, leaving 1 base not matched to a gene. The CDR3 here is CASSGLAGNEQFF. The CDR3, as DNA: TGTGCCAGCAGCGGACTAGCGGGGAATGAGCAGTTCTTC.

The CDR3 DNA is TGCGCCAGCAGCACCCAATTGACACTAGCGGGAGGAGGCGAGACCCAGTACTTC. It is translated as CASSTQLTLAGGGETQYF. The chain employs TRBV5-1 and TRBJ2-5; 12 bases align to TRBD2. The CDR3 is 18 amino acids. The germline CDR1 and CDR2 sequences are SGHRS and YFSETQ. V lost 4 bases to trimming and J lost 5 bases; unmatched junction nucleotides: 15.

The CDR3 reads CAISDLSSENYEQYF. In nucleotides, the CDR3 is TGTGCCATCAGTGATTTGTCTAGTGAAAACTACGAGCAGTACTTC. V gene TRBV10-3 combines with J gene TRBJ2-7; no clear D. Germline V CDR1 and CDR2: ENHRY, SYGVKD. The CDR3 totals 15 residues. V was trimmed by 3 bases and J by 3 bases, leaving 15 bases between them.

The rearrangement links TRBV7-9 to TRBJ2-3, with 12 positions matching TRBD2. The CDR3 runs 16 residues. Trimming removed 5 bases from V and 2 bases from J; junction bases left unmatched: 5. Germline values: CDR1 SEHNR, CDR2 FQNEAQ (reference sequence). This CDR3 is CASSPGTSGFTDTQYF. CDR3 nucleotides: TGTGCCAGCAGCCCCGGGACTAGCGGGTTCACAGATACGCAGTATTTT.

The chain links TRBV14 to TRBJ2-1; D gene uncertain. This CDR3 region has 17 residues. V was trimmed by 2 bases and J by 4 bases, leaving 18 bases between them. Germline CDR1 is SGHDN and CDR2 is FVKESK. DNA for the CDR3: TGTGCCAGCAGCCAAAACATCGAGCTGGGCTCGTACAATGAGCAGTTCTTC. It translates to CASSQNIELGSYNEQFF.

The chain joins TRBV9 to TRBJ2-1, with 12 bases lining up with TRBD2. In germline, CDR1 is SGDLS, CDR2 YYNGEE. The CDR3 has 16 amino acids. Trimming removed 3 bases from V and 3 bases from J; junction bases left unmatched: 4. CDR3 region: CASSGTSGRFYNEQFF. CDR3 in DNA: TGTGCCAGCAGCGGCACTAGCGGGAGGTTCTACAATGAGCAGTTCTTC.

The rearrangement uses TRBV18 and TRBJ2-1; D is undetermined. The V gene's germline CDR1 is KGHSH and CDR2 LQKENI. CDR3 size: 12 residues. V was pared by 5 bases and J by 9 bases, with 11 bases between. CDR3 sequence: CASSVQVREQFF. The DNA for the CDR3 is TGTGCCAGCTCAGTTCAGGTGCGTGAGCAGTTCTTC. Full variable domain (rest looked up from reference TRBV18 and TRBJ2-1): NAGVMQNPRHLVRRRGQEARLRCSPMKGHSHVYWYRQLPEEGLKFMVYLQKENIIDESGMPKERFSAEFPKEGPSILRIQQVVRGDSAAYFCASSVQVREQFFGPGTRLTVL.

This chain uses TRBV7-2 with TRBJ2-2; weak D call: TRBD1 (5 bases). This CDR3 is 16 amino acids long. Trimming stripped 2 bases from V and 1 base from J, with 11 bases between. Germline V lookup: CDR1 SGHTA, CDR2 FQGNSA. The CDR3: CASSLFMTVNTGELFF. CDR3 bases: TGTGCCAGCAGCTTATTTATGACAGTGAACACCGGGGAGCTGTTTTTT.

This chain links TRBV6-1 with TRBJ2-7; TRBD1 is a possible D gene (6 bases). The CDR3 is 16 amino acids. From germline, CDR1 is MNHNS and CDR2 SASEGT. The germline V and J ends were trimmed by 0 bases and 4 bases, with 16 bases remaining between them. This CDR3 reads CASSEAAGQGNYEQYF. In DNA, the CDR3 is TGTGCCAGCAGTGAAGCTGCAGGGCAGGGGAATTACGAGCAGTACTTC.

This clone was seen a single time. The genes are TRBV5-1 and TRBJ2-1, with TRBD2 matching over 14 bases. V was clipped by 0 bases and J by 7 bases; unmatched bases: 6. Looked up from germline, CDR1 is SGHRS and CDR2 is YFSETQ. The CDR3 loop spans 17 amino acids. The CDR3: CASSLAGTSGGRNEQFF. The CDR3, as DNA: TGCGCCAGCAGCTTGGCGGGGACTAGCGGGGGACGAAATGAGCAGTTCTTC.

The chain uses TRBV2 and TRBJ2-5; a possible D gene is TRBD1 (7 bases). V was shortened by 10 bases and J by 2 bases, with 26 bases between the two germline ends. The CDR3 is 17 residues long. Germline CDR1 SNHLY, CDR2 FYNNEI. CDR3 residues: CANKILGGQGGQETQYF. DNA for the CDR3: TGTGCCAACAAGATTTTAGGGGGGCAGGGGGGACAAGAGACCCAGTACTTC.

The rearrangement uses TRBV2 and TRBJ2-3; 9 nucleotides match TRBD1. Germline V CDR1 and CDR2: SNHLY, FYNNEI. The CDR3 has 15 residues. V lost 5 bases, J lost 3 bases, and 6 bases stayed unmatched. Here the CDR3 reads CASSPGTGQTDTQYF. The CDR3 DNA reads as TGTGCCAGCAGTCCAGGGACAGGGCAGACAGATACGCAGTATTTT.

Of note for this clone: Within the sample, other DNA sequences also encode this same CDR3. This CDR3 is CASSLRQGYEQYF. The CDR3 DNA is TGTGCCAGCAGCTTACGGCAGGGATACGAGCAGTACTTC. The J gene is TRBJ2-7, the V gene TRBV11-2, with D possibly matching TRBD1 (5 bases). The V end lost 2 bases, the J end lost 4 bases, and 9 bases lay between the germline ends. The CDR3 runs to 13 residues. The germline gives CDR1 SGHAT, CDR2 FQNNGV.

This clone was seen just once. V is TRBV11-1 and J is TRBJ2-3, with 11 bases aligning to TRBD2. CDR1 and CDR2 from the germline V gene are SGHAT and FQDESV (reference sequence). Trimming took 7 bases from V and 2 from J; bases not matched to a gene: 8. The CDR3 length is 16 residues. In DNA, the CDR3 is TGTGCCAGCACCCTTGGGACTAGCGGACACACAGATACGCAGTATTTT. Protein: CASTLGTSGHTDTQYF.

V and J are TRBV14 and TRBJ1-1; the D is unclear. This CDR3 spans 13 amino acids. Looked up from germline, CDR1 is SGHDN and CDR2 is FVKESK. The V end was cut by 3 bases, the J end by 3 bases, with 8 bases between. The CDR3 DNA reads as TGTGCCAGCAGCCAGCTGCAGGACACTGAAGCTTTCTTT. This codes for CASSQLQDTEAFF.

This chain links TRBV11-3 with TRBJ2-2; no clear D. Trimming stripped 5 bases from V and 0 bases from J, with 16 bases between. CDR1 SGHNT and CDR2 YENEEA come from the germline V gene. This CDR3 spans 17 amino acids. CDR3 DNA: TGTGCCAGCAGCCTTACAAAATTAGAGTCGAACACCGGGGAGCTGTTTTTT. Amino acids: CASSLTKLESNTGELFF.